Following are 7 T cell receptor beta chains from one sample sequenced in a study of CD8 T cells in ankylosing spondylitis. Their cognate antigens are unknown. In TCRdb, the 5' RACE reads were re-called with MiXCR into one record per CDR3 protein. The sample yields about 340,000 distinct CDR3 sequences, under 8.5% seen once. Study conclusions and caveats: Blood of patients with ankylosing spondylitis appeared to be characterized by a TCR beta motif of several highly homologous variants.

The specimen was blood, either unsorted or a sorted T cell fraction (not recorded which). The receptors stem from a male donor with ankylosing spondylitis.

This clonotype was seen at least ten times. This chain uses TRBV4-2 with TRBJ1-2, with TRBD1 matching 8 bases. CDR3 size: 15 residues. Germline V CDR1 and CDR2: LGHNA, YNFKEQ. With 1 base clipped from V and 3 bases from J, the junction kept 4 bases outside the gene matches. The CDR3 coding sequence is TGTGCCAGCAGCCAAGGGCCAGGGGGCGACTATGGCTACACCTTC. As protein: CASSQGPGGDYGYTF.

V and J are TRBV20-1 and TRBJ2-5; D is unclear. Deletions cut 5 bases from V and 2 bases from J, with 9 bases between. CDR1 DFQATT and CDR2 SNEGSKA come from the germline V gene (reference sequence). This CDR3 has 12 amino acids. In DNA form, the CDR3 reads TGCAGTGCTTCGACTCCACAAGAGACCCAGTACTTC. Residues: CSASTPQETQYF.

This clonotype was detected only a few times. The chain recombines TRBV7-2 with TRBJ2-2, with a possible D match to TRBD2 (6 bases). The CDR3 is 15 amino acids. Germline V gene lookup returns CDR1 SGHTA and CDR2 FQGNSA. Trimming removed 5 bases from V and 8 bases from J, with 18 bases in between. CDR3 loop: CASSPQLALTGELFF. The CDR3 region has the DNA TGTGCCAGCAGCCCACAACTAGCCCTTACAGGGGAGCTGTTTTTT.

This clonotype was seen at least ten times. The chain uses TRBV4-3 and TRBJ1-1; maybe TRBD1 (6 bases). The ends were cut back, 0 bases at V and 1 base at J, with 12 bases in the middle. This CDR3 has 16 amino acids. Germline CDR1 LGHNA, CDR2 YSLEER. The CDR3 reads CASSQDSNRENTEAFF. In DNA, the CDR3 is TGCGCCAGCAGCCAAGATAGTAACAGGGAGAACACTGAAGCTTTCTTT.

This clonotype was seen repeatedly, ten times or more. The chain carries TRBV7-6 and TRBJ2-7, with a possible D match to TRBD1 (6 bases). Deletions cut 4 bases from V and 3 bases from J, with 13 bases between. The CDR3 length is 14 residues. Germline V gives CDR1 SGHVS, CDR2 FNYEAQ. The CDR3 here is CASSYGQSSYEQYF. CDR3 nucleotides: TGTGCCAGCAGCTACGGACAGAGCAGCTACGAGCAGTACTTC.

This chain uses TRBV2 with TRBJ1-4, with D unclear. Deletions cut 7 bases from V and 1 base from J, with 16 bases between. From germline, CDR1 is SNHLY and CDR2 FYNNEI. CDR3 length: 16 residues. The chain's CDR3 is CASTLNGIGTNEKLFF. The CDR3 DNA reads as TGTGCCAGCACCCTGAACGGGATCGGAACTAATGAAAAACTGTTTTTT.

The sample holds many counts of this clonotype. The chain carries TRBV20-1 and TRBJ2-3; TRBD1 matches 7 bases. The V gene end was trimmed by 3 bases and the J gene end by 0 bases; junction bases not matched to a gene: 3. CDR1 DFQATT and CDR2 SNEGSKA come from the germline V gene (reference sequence). The CDR3 sequence is 14 residues long. This CDR3 reads CSASGDSSTDTQYF. CDR3 coding DNA: TGCAGTGCTAGTGGGGACAGTAGCACAGATACGCAGTATTTT.